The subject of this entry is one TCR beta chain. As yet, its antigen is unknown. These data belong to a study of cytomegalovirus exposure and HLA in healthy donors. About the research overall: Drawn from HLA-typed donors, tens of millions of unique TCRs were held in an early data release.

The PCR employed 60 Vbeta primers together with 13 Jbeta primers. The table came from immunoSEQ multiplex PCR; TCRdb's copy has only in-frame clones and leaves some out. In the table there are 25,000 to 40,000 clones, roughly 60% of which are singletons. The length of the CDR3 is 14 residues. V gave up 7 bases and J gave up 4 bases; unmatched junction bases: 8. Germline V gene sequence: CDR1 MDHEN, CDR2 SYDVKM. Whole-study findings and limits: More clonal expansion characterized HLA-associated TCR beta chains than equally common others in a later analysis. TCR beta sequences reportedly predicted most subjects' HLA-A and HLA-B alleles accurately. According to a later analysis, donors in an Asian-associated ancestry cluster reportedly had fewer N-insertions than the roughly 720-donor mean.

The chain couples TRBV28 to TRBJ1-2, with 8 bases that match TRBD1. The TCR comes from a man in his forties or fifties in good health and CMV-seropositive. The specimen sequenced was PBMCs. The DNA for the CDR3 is TGTGCCAGCAACACAGGGGGTCTGGCCTATGGCTACACCTTC. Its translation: CASNTGGLAYGYTF.